The sequence of this TCR beta chain was determined in a study of breast tumors, draining lymph nodes, adjacent tissues. From germline, CDR1 is ENHRY and CDR2 SYGVKD. The CDR3 is 15 amino acids. Between the trimmed V and J ends, which lost 6 bases and 2 bases, there was a span of 16 bases. Axillary draining lymph nodes of breast cancer patients supplied the node samples. TCRdb processed the multiplex PCR reads anew with MiXCR; each CDR3 protein has one entry. The sample records 190,000 or so distinct CDR3 sequences, roughly 31% being singletons. The V gene is TRBV10-3, the J gene TRBJ1-1; no clear D gene. The source of this sequence is a female donor with breast cancer. Some clones in this sample may be carry-over from other donors' samples. Sequencing input: axillary lymph node tissue. In DNA form, the CDR3 reads TGTGCCATCAGGGAAGGATGGGGTGCTAACACTGAAGCTTTCTTT. As protein: CAIREGWGANTEAFF.